The TCR beta chain under discussion was sequenced for a study of blood T cell repertoires in COVID-19. Study summary: Sites across the United States, Italy and Spain contributed samples from acute and convalescent COVID-19. From T cells, B-cell-depleted T cells, or PBMCs came the material, which was cDNA or gDNA.

While infection was still active, Seattle patients were enrolled and then followed longitudinally. The length of the CDR3 is 13 residues. Germline V gene data show CDR1 as KGHSH and CDR2 as LQKENI. Trimming stripped 3 bases from V and 5 bases from J, with 8 bases between. Source study methods: Reference gene primer amplification yielded estimated nucleated cell counts. Assay: immunoSEQ multiplex PCR; the TCRdb copy retains only in-frame clones and omits some. V, J and clone size were drawn from that table, and D and trimming were deduced from the DNA. The table lists 200,000 to 300,000 clones, around 87% of them singletons.

The receptor comes from a woman aged 55-70 years with COVID-19, enrolled during active disease. This rearrangement joins TRBV18 to TRBJ1-5; D gene ambiguous. Source material: peripheral blood. CDR3 region: CASSPTQDQPQHF. For the CDR3, the DNA is TGTGCCAGCTCACCCACCCAGGATCAGCCCCAGCATTTT.